The 24 T cell receptor beta chains in this list originate from one sample, sequenced in a study of beta chain features in type 1 diabetes. What was sequenced were expressed TCRB transcripts, since all of the isolated RNA had been reverse transcribed. Clones were sequenced by immunoSEQ multiplex PCR, and TCRdb holds only the in-frame ones, with some missing. The sample holds 900,000 or so clones, roughly 15% seen once. The sequenced sample consisted of naive CD4+ T cells from blood. The receptors stem from a woman younger than 30 in good health.

This clone was seen more than once but under ten times. This chain links TRBV10-3 with TRBJ2-5; unclear D gene. V was clipped by 3 bases and J by 5 bases, with 10 bases between them. The CDR3 runs to 13 residues. Germline assignment: CDR1 ENHRY and CDR2 SYGVKD. This CDR3 is CAISDPKAETQYF. In nucleotides, the CDR3 is TGTGCCATCAGTGACCCAAAGGCGGAGACCCAGTACTTC.

The chain combines TRBV15 with TRBJ2-5; the D gene is possibly TRBD2 (5 bases). CDR1 is LNHNV and CDR2 is YYDKDF in the germline V gene (reference sequence). Trimming cost V 5 bases and J 5 bases, with 12 bases left between them. This CDR3 is built from 13 residues. Here the CDR3 reads CATSARAPETQYF. CDR3 DNA: TGTGCCACCAGCGCGAGGGCGCCGGAGACCCAGTACTTC.

Notes on this clone: Other DNA sequences within the sample encode an identical CDR3. The DNA for the CDR3 is TGTGCCAGCAGCTTAGACAGGGCGGCCTACGAGCAGTACTTC. Residues: CASSLDRAAYEQYF. The chain combines TRBV7-2 with TRBJ2-7, with D possibly matching TRBD1 (6 bases). From germline, CDR1 is SGHTA and CDR2 FQGNSA. The CDR3 is 14 residues long. Trimming cost V 1 base and J 2 bases, with 9 bases left between them.

The V and J genes are TRBV9 and TRBJ2-7; the D gene is possibly TRBD1 (5 bases). V dropped 3 bases and J dropped 6 bases, with 22 bases sitting between them. Germline V lookup: CDR1 SGDLS, CDR2 YYNGEE. CDR3 length: 16 amino acids. The CDR3 sequence: CASSAAATVAFGEQYF. As DNA, the CDR3 is TGTGCCAGCAGCGCCGCTGCGACAGTGGCCTTTGGCGAGCAGTACTTC.

The chain has TRBV29-1 and TRBJ1-3; D may be TRBD1 (6 bases). The last part of the DNA fits TRBJ2-2 better; the J call may be wrong. CDR3 length: 15 amino acids. Germline values: CDR1 SQVTM, CDR2 ANQGSEA. CDR3 sequence: CSVAPGTGRTGELFF. CDR3 coding DNA: TGCAGCGTGGCACCGGGCACAGGGCGAACCGGGGAGCTGTTTTTT.

The table lists this clone with a few counts. This sequence joins TRBV28 and TRBJ1-1; D is possibly TRBD1 (6 bases). The CDR3 extends over 15 amino acids. Germline CDR1 and CDR2: MDHEN and SYDVKM. V was shortened by 5 bases and J by 7 bases, with 20 bases between the two germline ends. The CDR3, as DNA: TGTGCCAGCAGTCCCGAGCGGGCAGGGGTTGGTGAAGCTTTCTTT. Protein product: CASSPERAGVGEAFF.

This clone was recorded a few times. The rearrangement uses TRBV2 and TRBJ2-6; unclear D gene. Trimming removed 5 bases at V and 2 bases at J, with 10 bases between. From germline, CDR1 is SNHLY and CDR2 FYNNEI. The CDR3 contains 15 residues. As DNA, the CDR3 is TGTGCCAGCAGTTCCGACAAAACTGGGGCCAACGTCCTGACTTTC. Its translation: CASSSDKTGANVLTF.

This clone was seen a handful of times. CDR3 coding DNA: TGTGCCAGCAGTCCGGGTTTTGAGTCCTCGGGCCCCTACGAGCAGTACTTC. It yields the protein CASSPGFESSGPYEQYF. The chain is built from TRBV28 and TRBJ2-7; D not certain. Germline CDR1 reads MDHEN; CDR2 reads SYDVKM. The CDR3 runs 17 residues. Between the trimmed V and J ends, which lost 5 bases and 2 bases, there was a span of 22 bases.

This clone was seen only a few times. The rearrangement uses TRBV6-5 and TRBJ1-1; D unclear. The CDR3 runs 13 residues. Trimming pared 1 base from V and 3 bases from J, leaving 6 bases between. CDR1 is MNHEY, CDR2 SVGAGI, per germline. The CDR3 protein is CASSYWEDTEAFF. In nucleotides, the CDR3 is TGTGCCAGCAGTTACTGGGAGGACACTGAAGCTTTCTTT.

The CDR3 DNA reads TGTGCCAGCAGCCGACGGGAGAACACTGAAGCTTTCTTT. Amino acid sequence: CASSRRENTEAFF. The chain is built from TRBV4-2 and TRBJ1-1; D is unresolved. The CDR3 length is 13 residues. V was cut by 4 bases and J by 1 base, with 7 bases left in between. The germline gives CDR1 LGHNA, CDR2 YNFKEQ.

This rearrangement joins TRBV7-9 to TRBJ2-5, with D hard to call. Deletions cut 1 base from V and 5 bases from J, with 8 bases between. Germline V gene sequence: CDR1 SEHNR, CDR2 FQNEAQ (reference sequence). CDR3 size: 13 residues. DNA of the CDR3: TGTGCCAGCAGCTTAGACTTCGGGGAGACCCAGTACTTC. Translated: CASSLDFGETQYF.

This clone was seen a few times. V usage is TRBV4-2 and J usage is TRBJ2-1; 7 bases agree with TRBD2. Trimming cost V 5 bases and J 5 bases; bases outside gene matches: 6. From germline, CDR1 is LGHNA and CDR2 YNFKEQ. The CDR3 is 14 amino acids. The CDR3 is CASSSQAGNNEQFF. DNA for the CDR3: TGTGCCAGCAGCTCTCAAGCGGGAAACAATGAGCAGTTCTTC.

This clone has just a few counts. This chain joins TRBV6-5 and TRBJ2-5; 7 nucleotides align to TRBD2. Looked up from germline, CDR1 is MNHEY and CDR2 is SVGAGI. This CDR3 contains 16 residues. With V trimmed by 4 bases and J by 2 bases, 10 bases remained unmatched. In nucleotides, the CDR3 is TGTGCCAGCAGTTCGTCTGGTGCGGGACTACAAGAGACCCAGTACTTC. Translated: CASSSSGAGLQETQYF.

V and J are TRBV7-2 and TRBJ2-7; TRBD2 matches 9 bases. The germline V gene has CDR1 SGHTA and CDR2 FQGNSA. Unmatched junction bases numbered 5, after V lost 1 base and J lost 7 bases. The CDR3 runs 14 residues. The CDR3 DNA reads as TGTGCCAGCAGCTTAGTCGGCGGGAGGGGTGAGCAGTACTTC. As protein: CASSLVGGRGEQYF.

This rearrangement joins TRBV4-3 to TRBJ2-5; D gene unclear. This CDR3 region has 15 residues. V was trimmed by 0 bases and J by 5 bases, leaving 13 bases between them. The V gene's germline CDR1 is LGHNA and CDR2 YSLEER. The CDR3 sequence is CASSQDRFGVETQYF. As DNA, the CDR3 is TGCGCCAGCAGCCAAGATCGTTTTGGCGTTGAGACCCAGTACTTC.

This clone was seen more than once but under ten times. Other DNA sequences in this specimen translate into the identical CDR3. The chain has TRBV18 and TRBJ1-1; D unresolved. Trimming removed 3 bases at V and 1 base at J, with 6 bases between. Germline CDR1 and CDR2: KGHSH and LQKENI. The CDR3 is made up of 13 amino acids. The CDR3 sequence is CASSPGGNTEAFF. The CDR3 region has the DNA TGTGCCAGCTCACCTGGAGGGAACACTGAAGCTTTCTTT.

CDR3 sequence: CASSPTSGSTEAFF. The CDR3 region has the DNA TGTGCCAGCAGCCCCACGTCAGGGTCGACTGAAGCTTTCTTT. The chain combines TRBV7-2 with TRBJ1-1; TRBD1 is a possible D gene (5 bases). V was clipped by 5 bases and J by 5 bases, with 15 bases between them. CDR1 is SGHTA and CDR2 is FQGNSA in the germline V gene. The CDR3 contains 14 residues.

J is TRBJ1-3 and V is TRBV6-6; 7 nucleotides agree with TRBD1. With 6 bases clipped from V and 8 bases from J, the junction kept 7 bases outside the gene matches. The germline V gene encodes CDR1 MNHNY and CDR2 SVGAGI (reference sequence). The CDR3 spans 13 residues. The CDR3 nucleotides read TGTGCCAGCAGAGAAACAGGGGCGGACACCATATATTTT. This codes for CASRETGADTIYF.

The table lists this clone with a few counts. V is TRBV19 and J is TRBJ2-1; TRBD1 matches 8 bases. The V segment lost 8 bases and the J segment 5 bases; nucleotides outside the gene matches: 5. CDR3 length: 13 residues. Germline V CDR1 and CDR2: LNHDA, SQIVND (reference sequence). In DNA form, the CDR3 reads TGTGCCAGTTGTAGACAGGGGAACAATGAGCAGTTCTTC. Translation gives CASCRQGNNEQFF.

The chain uses TRBV7-8 and TRBJ1-1, with D possibly being TRBD1 (5 bases). The V end was cut by 6 bases, the J end by 3 bases, with 14 bases between. CDR3 length: 14 residues. Germline CDR1 is SGHVS and CDR2 is FQNEAQ. The CDR3 reads CASRQAGTYTEAFF. CDR3 bases: TGTGCCAGCAGACAAGCCGGGACCTACACTGAAGCTTTCTTT.

The V gene is TRBV7-9, the J gene TRBJ1-6; D unclear. The CDR3 contains 17 residues. From germline, CDR1 is SEHNR and CDR2 FQNEAQ (reference sequence). V was pared by 5 bases and J by 0 bases, with 14 bases between. CDR3 protein: CASSLIPSHSYNSPLHF. CDR3 coding DNA: TGTGCCAGCAGCCTGATACCCTCTCACTCCTATAATTCACCCCTCCACTTT.

This chain connects TRBV11-3 to TRBJ2-1; weak D call: TRBD1 (5 bases). The CDR3 is made up of 16 amino acids. V was shortened by 1 base and J by 5 bases, with 15 bases between the two germline ends. Looked up from germline, CDR1 is SGHNT and CDR2 is YENEEA. The CDR3 sequence is CASSLVSRAGNNEQFF. CDR3 bases: TGTGCCAGCAGCTTAGTATCCAGGGCAGGGAACAATGAGCAGTTCTTC. Complete variable domain (other parts from reference TRBV11-3 and TRBJ2-1): EAGVVQSPRYKIIEKKQPVAFWCNPISGHNTLYWYLQNLGQGPELLIRYENEEAVDDSQLPKDRFSAERLKGVDSTLKIQPAELGDSAVYLCASSLVSRAGNNEQFFGPGTRLTVL.

The chain uses TRBV18 and TRBJ2-1, with D tentatively TRBD1 (5 bases). This CDR3 is built from 16 residues. Germline CDR1 reads KGHSH; CDR2 reads LQKENI. V was trimmed by 4 bases and J by 0 bases, leaving 13 bases between them. The DNA for the CDR3 is TGTGCCAGCTCACAAACTCAGGGTGGCTCCTACAATGAGCAGTTCTTC. Its protein is CASSQTQGGSYNEQFF.

The chain links TRBV6-5 to TRBJ2-1; no definite D call. With 6 bases removed from V and 5 bases from J, the gap between germline ends came to 8 bases. The germline CDR1 and CDR2 sequences are MNHEY and SVGAGI. The CDR3 has 12 residues. CDR3 in amino acids: CASSRIDNEQFF. The CDR3 nucleotides read TGTGCCAGCAGCCGCATCGACAATGAGCAGTTCTTC.